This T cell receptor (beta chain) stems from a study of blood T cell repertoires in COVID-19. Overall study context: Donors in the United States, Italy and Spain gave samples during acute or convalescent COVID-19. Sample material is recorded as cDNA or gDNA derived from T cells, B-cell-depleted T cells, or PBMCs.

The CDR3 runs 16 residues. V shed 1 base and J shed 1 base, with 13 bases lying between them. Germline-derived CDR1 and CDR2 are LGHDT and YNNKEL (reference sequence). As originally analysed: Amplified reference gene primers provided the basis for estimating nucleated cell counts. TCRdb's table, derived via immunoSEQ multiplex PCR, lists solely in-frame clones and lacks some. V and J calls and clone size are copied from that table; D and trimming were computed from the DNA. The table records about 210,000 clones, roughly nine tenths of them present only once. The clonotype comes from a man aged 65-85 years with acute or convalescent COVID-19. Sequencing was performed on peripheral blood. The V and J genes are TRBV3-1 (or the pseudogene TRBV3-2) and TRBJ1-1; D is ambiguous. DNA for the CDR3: TGTGCCAGCAGCCAAGCCCGGTCGCTTAGGAACACTGAAGCTTTCTTT. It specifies CASSQARSLRNTEAFF.